These 13 T cell receptor beta chains were sequenced from one sample in a study of cytomegalovirus exposure and HLA in healthy donors. A multiplex PCR was run with 60 Vbeta primers and 13 Jbeta primers. Some clones are missing from TCRdb's copy, which holds only in-frame ones; the method was immunoSEQ multiplex PCR. The profile covers around 150,000 clones, with 70% to 80% appearing a single time and 3.5% to 5.5% taken by the ten largest. The sequenced material came from PBMCs. These TCRs come from a middle-aged man in good health and CMV-seronegative.

This clone was seen a handful of times. CDR3 nucleotides: TGTGCCAGCCGGCGGGTGAACACTGAAGCTTTCTTT. Amino acids: CASRRVNTEAFF. The gene calls are TRBV25-1 and TRBJ1-1; D not resolved. Trimming cost V 8 bases and J 0 bases, with 7 bases left between them. CDR3 length equals 12 residues. Per the germline V gene, CDR1 is MGHDK and CDR2 is SYGVNS.

This clone was seen more than once but under ten times. V is TRBV12-2 and J is TRBJ1-4; the D call TRBD1 from the table was never checked on the DNA. TRBV12-2 is a pseudogene segment. The CDR3 sequence is 17 residues long. The CDR3: CASRSIWDRGQSEKLFF. DNA of the CDR3: TGTGCAAGTCGCTCCATCTGGGACAGGGGGCAGAGTGAAAAACTGTTTTTT.

The chain joins TRBV25-1 to TRBJ2-7; weak D call: TRBD1 (5 bases). The length of the CDR3 is 15 residues. V lost 2 bases and J 1 base, leaving 12 bases between the germline ends. The V gene's germline CDR1 is MGHDK and CDR2 SYGVNS. CDR3 in amino acids: CASSETKTESYEQYF. DNA for the CDR3: TGTGCCAGCAGTGAAACCAAGACAGAGTCCTACGAGCAGTACTTC.

This chain links TRBV14 with TRBJ2-5, with 7 bases that match TRBD2. V gave up 0 bases and J gave up 5 bases; unmatched junction bases: 9. This CDR3 is 16 amino acids long. From germline, CDR1 is SGHDN and CDR2 FVKESK. DNA of the CDR3: TGTGCCAGCAGCCAAGATATTAGCGGGTTTATCGAGACCCAGTACTTC. Translation: CASSQDISGFIETQYF. The variable domain in full, with the rest retrieved from reference TRBV14 and TRBJ2-5, is EAGVTQFPSHSVIEKGQTVTLRCDPISGHDNLYWYRRVMGKEIKFLLHFVKESKQDESGMPNNRFLAERTGGTYSTLKVQPAELEDSGVYFCASSQDISGFIETQYFGPGTRLLVL.

The chain couples TRBV6-1 to TRBJ1-1; possibly TRBD1 for D (5 bases). Germline CDR1 reads MNHNS; CDR2 reads SASEGT. The CDR3 is made up of 15 amino acids. Trimming removed 4 bases from V and 1 base from J, with 13 bases in between. The CDR3 bases are TGTGCCAGCAGTGGGGGCCGTTTGGCGAACACTGAAGCTTTCTTT. Protein: CASSGGRLANTEAFF.

The genes are TRBV7-8 and TRBJ2-7, with D perhaps matching TRBD2 (5 bases). The germline gives CDR1 SGHVS, CDR2 FQNEAQ. V lost 3 bases to trimming and J lost 7 bases, with 13 bases between them. This CDR3 has 13 amino acids. The CDR3: CASSFANSGEQYF. CDR3 nucleotide sequence: TGTGCCAGCAGCTTCGCGAATTCGGGAGAGCAGTACTTC.

The chain has TRBV10-3 and TRBJ1-1, with a tentative D call TRBD1 (6 bases). The CDR3 has 16 amino acids. Trimming took 2 bases from V and 0 from J, leaving 13 bases between them. Per the germline V gene, CDR1 is ENHRY and CDR2 is SYGVKD. Here the CDR3 DNA reads TGTGCCATCAGTGAGAGGGGGGGGGATATGAACACTGAAGCTTTCTTT. It yields the protein CAISERGGDMNTEAFF.

The rearrangement uses TRBV5-1 and TRBJ2-2, with D maybe TRBD1 (6 bases). Germline V gives CDR1 SGHRS, CDR2 YFSETQ. The CDR3 runs 15 residues. With 3 bases removed from V and 4 bases from J, the gap between germline ends came to 13 bases. The CDR3 DNA sequence: TGCGCCAGCAGCTCATGGCAGGGGATCACCGGGGAGCTGTTTTTT. It translates to CASSSWQGITGELFF.

The chain joins TRBV5-4 to TRBJ2-1; 7 bases fit TRBD1. Germline-derived CDR1 and CDR2 are SGHNT and YYREEE (reference sequence). CDR3 length: 16 amino acids. V lost 4 bases and J lost 4; bases outside the gene matches: 11. DNA of the CDR3: TGTGCCAGCAGCATGATGGGGACAGACCCGTACAATGAGCAGTTCTTC. This translates into CASSMMGTDPYNEQFF.

This clone was seen only once. The chain combines TRBV29-1 with TRBJ2-2, with no clear D. The CDR3 extends over 13 amino acids. CDR1 is SQVTM, CDR2 ANQGSEA, per germline. The V gene lost 2 bases and the J gene lost 1 base, with 5 bases spanning the gap. The CDR3 region has the DNA TGCAGCGTTGAACCCCAGAACACCGGGGAGCTGTTTTTT. Encoded protein: CSVEPQNTGELFF.

This clone was seen only once. Other DNA sequences in this specimen translate into the identical CDR3. This chain joins TRBV5-6 and TRBJ2-3, with 13 bases identical to TRBD2. Trimming removed 3 bases from V and 1 base from J; junction bases left unmatched: 2. The CDR3 is made up of 16 amino acids. Germline lookup yields CDR1 SGHDT and CDR2 YYEEEE. The CDR3 nucleotides are TGTGCCAGCAGCTGGGGGACTAGCGGGGGCACAGATACGCAGTATTTT. It translates to CASSWGTSGGTDTQYF.

The J gene is TRBJ2-1, the V gene TRBV5-8, with 8 nucleotides matching TRBD1. After removal of 4 bases from V and 9 bases from J, the junction contained 6 bases not matched to a gene. The CDR3 runs to 13 residues. CDR1 is SGHTS, CDR2 YDEGEE, per germline. The CDR3 nucleotides are TGTGCCAGCAGCGGGGGACAGGTGGGTGAGCAGTTCTTC. This codes for CASSGGQVGEQFF.

The chain carries TRBV5-6 and TRBJ1-1, with TRBD1 matching over 8 bases. Germline-derived CDR1 and CDR2 are SGHDT and YYEEEE. Unmatched junction bases numbered 5, after V lost 2 bases and J lost 2 bases. CDR3 length: 15 residues. This CDR3 reads CASSLPQGANTEAFF. DNA of the CDR3: TGTGCCAGCAGCTTACCCCAGGGGGCTAACACTGAAGCTTTCTTT.